Detailed here is one TCR beta chain. Its antigen remains unidentified. The data were obtained in a study of T cell responses to AZD1222 COVID-19 vaccine. Study-level results: Nearly half of the spike-specific TCRs reportedly recognize variant regions that carry no mutations.

Generated by immunoSEQ multiplex PCR, the TCRdb table keeps only in-frame clones and is missing some. The sample has roughly 97,000 clones; around nine tenths are singletons. Specimen: peripheral blood, collected 28 days after the second dose of the MenACWY control vaccine. The TCR sequence derives from an adult who received the MenACWY meningococcal vaccine as a control.

The CDR3 region has the DNA TGTGCCAGCAGCGGACTAGCGGGGTACACCGGGGAGCTGTTTTTT. The encoded protein is CASSGLAGYTGELFF. V gene TRBV7-8 combines with J gene TRBJ2-2, with TRBD2 identical over 12 bases. With 5 bases clipped from V and 3 bases from J, the junction kept 1 base outside the gene matches. Germline lookup yields CDR1 SGHVS and CDR2 FQNEAQ. This CDR3 comprises 15 residues.